The 19 T cell receptor beta chains listed next were all sequenced from one sample in a study of shared clonotypes between healthy human individuals. The data were produced by immunoSEQ multiplex PCR, yet TCRdb's version contains in-frame clones alone and is incomplete. The sample lists roughly 400,000 clones, just over 95% occurring once. The sequenced sample was memory CD8+ T cells sorted from blood. Noted subset: CD45RO+ cells pooled with CCR7-negative TemRA cells. The receptors originated from a man aged 30-40 years in good health.

The genes are TRBV7-2 and TRBJ2-7; 7 bases are shared with TRBD1. The CDR3 extends over 15 amino acids. V was clipped by 2 bases and J by 2 bases; unmatched bases: 6. In germline, CDR1 is SGHTA, CDR2 FQGNSA. This chain's CDR3 is CASSLQTGFTYEQYF. CDR3 coding DNA: TGTGCCAGCAGCTTACAGACAGGGTTTACCTACGAGCAGTACTTC.

The genes are TRBV4-1 and TRBJ1-4; D is uncertain. V shed 0 bases and J shed 5 bases, with 19 bases lying between them. The CDR3 covers 18 residues. The germline CDR1 and CDR2 sequences are MGHRA and YSYEKL. The CDR3 protein is CASSQDLQPERRNEKLFF. The CDR3 region has the DNA TGCGCCAGCAGCCAAGATCTCCAGCCCGAAAGGCGGAATGAAAAACTGTTTTTT.

The chain links TRBV15 to TRBJ2-1; 7 nucleotides agree with TRBD1. Looked up from germline, CDR1 is LNHNV and CDR2 is YYDKDF (reference sequence). V lost 1 base to trimming and J lost 2 bases; unmatched junction nucleotides: 2. This CDR3 is 15 amino acids long. This CDR3 reads CATSRGQGAYNEQFF. CDR3 sequence (DNA): TGTGCCACCAGCAGAGGGCAGGGGGCCTACAATGAGCAGTTCTTC.

The chain recombines TRBV5-1 with TRBJ2-1; a weak D match, TRBD2 (6 bases). Germline CDR1 is SGHRS and CDR2 is YFSETQ. V was pared by 0 bases and J by 9 bases, with 16 bases between. The CDR3 is 15 amino acids. CDR3 bases: TGCGCCAGCAGCTTGGCCAGAGGAGGGGATATTGAGCAGTTCTTC. Translated: CASSLARGGDIEQFF.

The V gene is TRBV28, the J gene TRBJ1-3; D possibly corresponds to TRBD1 (5 bases). CDR1 and CDR2 from the germline V gene are MDHEN and SYDVKM. This CDR3 has 16 residues. Trimming took off 6 bases at V and 4 bases at J, with 19 bases between the two ends. The CDR3 region has the DNA TGTGCCAGCAGCCCGGGTGACAGAGGACCCGGAAACACCATATATTTT. The encoded protein is CASSPGDRGPGNTIYF.

The rearrangement joins TRBV5-6 to TRBJ2-3; 15 bases line up with TRBD2. The CDR3 covers 16 residues. Germline assignment: CDR1 SGHDT and CDR2 YYEEEE. V gave up 3 bases and J gave up 4 bases; unmatched junction bases: 3. The CDR3: CASSWTSGRASDTQYF. For the CDR3, the DNA is TGTGCCAGCAGCTGGACTAGCGGGAGGGCCTCAGATACGCAGTATTTT.

The V call is TRBV19, the J call TRBJ2-7, with D uncertain. This CDR3 has 13 residues. The germline V and J ends were trimmed by 4 bases and 5 bases, with 12 bases remaining between them. Per the germline V gene, CDR1 is LNHDA and CDR2 is SQIVND (reference sequence). The CDR3 sequence: CASSTSLDHEQYF. The CDR3 nucleotides are TGTGCCAGTAGTACCTCGCTGGATCACGAGCAGTACTTC.

V and J are TRBV2 and TRBJ1-2; 9 bases are a match to TRBD1. The CDR3 is 14 amino acids. The germline V gene has CDR1 SNHLY and CDR2 FYNNEI. The ends lost 5 bases at V and 7 bases at J; junction bases unmatched: 8. CDR3 region: CASSRDRAPFGYTF. For the CDR3, the DNA is TGTGCCAGCAGTAGGGACAGGGCTCCTTTTGGCTACACCTTC. The full variable domain, rest sourced from reference TRBV2 and TRBJ1-2, is EPEVTQTPSHQVTQMGQEVILRCVPISNHLYFYWYRQILGQKVEFLVSFYNNEISEKSEIFDDQFSVERPDGSNFTLKIRSTKLEDSAMYFCASSRDRAPFGYTFGSGTRLTVV.

The chain employs TRBV10-3 and TRBJ2-5, with 8 nucleotides matching TRBD1. The V segment lost 11 bases and the J segment 2 bases; nucleotides outside the gene matches: 7. CDR3 size: 13 residues. The germline V gene encodes CDR1 ENHRY and CDR2 SYGVKD. CDR3 DNA sequence: TGTGCCGTTGCCGGGACAGGTCAAGAGACCCAGTACTTC. Amino acids: CAVAGTGQETQYF.

The chain links TRBV28 to TRBJ2-7, with 8 bases that match TRBD1. Germline values: CDR1 MDHEN, CDR2 SYDVKM. The CDR3 is 15 amino acids. The J segment lost 2 bases and the V segment lost 6 bases, leaving 9 bases of the junction unmatched. CDR3 bases: TGTGCCAGCAGCTATGTCGGACAGGGAACCTACGAGCAGTACTTC. This sequence encodes CASSYVGQGTYEQYF.

This chain uses TRBV7-2 with TRBJ2-7; 9 bases map to TRBD1. Germline V CDR1 and CDR2: SGHTA, FQGNSA. The CDR3 is made up of 15 amino acids. J gave up 3 bases and V 1 base, and 4 bases lay outside the gene matches. CDR3 in amino acids: CASSLVQGAHYEQYF. CDR3 bases: TGTGCCAGCAGCTTAGTACAGGGGGCACACTACGAGCAGTACTTC.

The gene calls are TRBV29-1 and TRBJ2-2; 8 nucleotides agree with TRBD1. Germline CDR1 and CDR2: SQVTM and ANQGSEA. The trim removed 5 bases at V and 4 bases at J, leaving 0 bases unmatched. The CDR3 runs to 12 residues. The CDR3 here is CSVTGGTGELFF. The CDR3 DNA sequence: TGCAGCGTTACAGGGGGCACCGGGGAGCTGTTTTTT.

The chain joins TRBV6-5 to TRBJ1-1; 9 bases map to TRBD1. The length of the CDR3 is 15 residues. Germline loops: CDR1 MNHEY, CDR2 SVGAGI. V gave up 0 bases and J gave up 3 bases; unmatched junction bases: 2. CDR3 coding DNA: TGTGCCAGCAGTTACTCGAGACAGGGGGACACTGAAGCTTTCTTT. Translated: CASSYSRQGDTEAFF.

This chain uses TRBV12-5 with TRBJ2-1; D not resolved. The CDR3 contains 14 residues. Germline assignment: CDR1 LGHNT and CDR2 FRNRAP. V gave up 7 bases and J gave up 0 bases, with 10 bases separating them. CDR3 residues: CASVRLSSYNEQFF. CDR3 nucleotides: TGTGCTAGTGTGCGGCTGAGCTCCTACAATGAGCAGTTCTTC.

This chain links TRBV7-9 with TRBJ2-7; D is uncertain. The CDR3 is 12 amino acids. The germline V gene encodes CDR1 SEHNR and CDR2 FQNEAQ (reference sequence). The V end was cut by 5 bases, the J end by 2 bases, with 7 bases between. CDR3 sequence (DNA): TGTGCCAGCAGCCCACAAGCCTACGAGCAGTACTTC. It specifies CASSPQAYEQYF. Using reference TRBV7-9 and TRBJ2-7 for the parts outside the CDR3, the full variable domain is DTGVSQNPRHKITKRGQNVTFRCDPISEHNRLYWYRQTLGQGPEFLTYFQNEAQLEKSRLLSDRFSAERPKGSFSTLEIQRTEQGDSAMYLCASSPQAYEQYFGPGTRLTVT.

The chain joins TRBV10-3 to TRBJ2-7; 10 bases are shared with TRBD2. Per germline, CDR1 ENHRY and CDR2 SYGVKD. There are 12 residues in the CDR3. With V trimmed by 10 bases and J by 3 bases, 3 bases remained unmatched. The CDR3 bases are TGTGCCACAGGGACTAGCGTCTACGAGCAGTACTTC. Encoded protein: CATGTSVYEQYF.

The chain joins TRBV5-1 to TRBJ1-1; D is perhaps TRBD1 (5 bases). Germline CDR1 is SGHRS and CDR2 is YFSETQ. This CDR3 has 15 residues. With 4 bases removed from V and 0 bases from J, the gap between germline ends came to 13 bases. CDR3 sequence reads: CASSLQDYMNTEAFF. The CDR3 DNA reads TGCGCCAGCAGCCTACAGGACTACATGAACACTGAAGCTTTCTTT.

This clone was seen just once. V and J are TRBV30 and TRBJ1-3; no clear D. Germline V gives CDR1 GTSNPN, CDR2 SVGIG (reference sequence). With 2 bases removed from V and 0 bases from J, the gap between germline ends came to 8 bases. This CDR3 contains 14 residues. CDR3 residues: CAWSFRTSGNTIYF. The CDR3 bases are TGTGCCTGGAGTTTCAGAACCTCTGGAAACACCATATATTTT.

J is TRBJ2-7 and V is TRBV19; a possible D gene is TRBD1 (6 bases). Trimming pared 5 bases from V and 2 bases from J, leaving 16 bases between. Germline V gives CDR1 LNHDA, CDR2 SQIVND (reference sequence). CDR3 length equals 15 residues. Here the CDR3 reads CASSWGTKIAYEQYF. CDR3 coding DNA: TGTGCCAGTAGTTGGGGGACAAAAATCGCCTACGAGCAGTACTTC.